What follows describes a single T cell receptor (beta chain). The CDR3 is 15 amino acids. Losses at the gene ends were 3 bases for V and 7 bases for J; bases not matched to a gene: 5. Germline CDR1 and CDR2: LGHNA and YSLEER. This sample stems from a study of T cells in Graves' hyperthyroidism and ophthalmopathy. RNA transcripts gave rise to amplified TCR beta CDR3 regions. HTBI primers drove first-round RT-PCR of the TCR CDR3. TCRdb ran MiXCR on the multiplex PCR reads and lists one entry per CDR3 protein. The top ten clones hold approximately 20% of a sample with 500,000 to 700,000 distinct CDR3 sequences, around 15% of them seen once.

This chain uses TRBV4-3 with TRBJ2-1; 11 positions match TRBD2. The sequenced sample consisted of blood. This clonotype originated in a woman aged 18-29 years with Graves' hyperthyroidism. In nucleotides, the CDR3 is TGCGCCAGCAGCCAGGGACTAGCGGCCAATAATGAGCAGTTCTTC. It is translated as CASSQGLAANNEQFF.